The entry that follows covers one TCR beta chain sequence. The antigen is not known. At one boundary the junction diverges from the germline segment, which might be a read error. RNA was extracted from bulk tissue without any cell sorting. More than 3 cm separated this lung sample from the edge of the tumor. Chemotherapy-naive patients with new lung cancer underwent thoracic surgery in China, August–late 2014. The data derive from a study of tumor and adjacent non-tumor tissue in lung cancer. Study background: Patients comprised about a dozen adenocarcinoma, 2 squamous cell carcinoma and 1 small cell lung cancer. Approximately 4.2 million productive TCRbeta reads were obtained per sample on average.

The CDR3 extends over 16 amino acids. The germline CDR1 and CDR2 sequences are SSHAT and FNYEAQ (reference sequence). The library came from three nested PCR rounds adapted from ARM-PCR protocols. One entry per CDR3 protein, called by TCRdb with MiXCR from the multiplex PCR reads. The sample has 80,000 to 100,000 distinct CDR3 sequences, 80% seen once; the top ten hold roughly 33%. Study results and caveats: Tumor tissue had significantly higher TCR diversity than normal lung.

This clonotype was sampled from a man between 60 and 70 years old with small cell lung cancer. The sample was distant non-tumor lung tissue. The chain is built from TRBV7-7 and TRBJ2-3, with D unclear. In nucleotides, the CDR3 is TGTGCTAGCAGCTTAGGTAGTGCTCCTAGCACAGATACGCAGTATTTT. Its protein product is CASSLGSAPSTDTQYF.